The 16 T cell receptor beta chains listed next were all sequenced from one sample in a study of siplizumab effects on memory and regulatory T cells. Produced via immunoSEQ multiplex PCR; TCRdb's table is partial and in-frame only. Of some 100,000 clones listed, just under 95% are singletons. The sequencing input was non-Treg CD4+ T cells sorted from blood. These TCRs come from a human donor in good health.

The genes are TRBV11-2 and TRBJ1-1; the D is unclear. The CDR3 has 14 residues. CDR1 and CDR2 (germline): SGHAT, FQNNGV. Trimming stripped 1 base from V and 0 bases from J, with 6 bases between. The CDR3, as DNA: TGTGCCAGCAGCTTAGTGCTTCTGAACACTGAAGCTTTCTTT. It is translated as CASSLVLLNTEAFF. The full variable domain, completed using reference TRBV11-2 and TRBJ1-1, is EAGVAQSPRYKIIEKRQSVAFWCNPISGHATLYWYQQILGQGPKLLIQFQNNGVVDDSQLPKDRFSAERLKGVDSTLKIQPAKLEDSAVYLCASSLVLLNTEAFFGQGTRLTVV.

This clone was seen more than once but under ten times. This sequence joins TRBV14 and TRBJ1-1; D ambiguous. The CDR3 has 14 amino acids. In germline, CDR1 is SGHDN, CDR2 FVKESK. With 3 bases removed from V and 5 bases from J, the gap between germline ends came to 13 bases. The CDR3 nucleotides are TGTGCCAGCAGCCACCCGTCCGTCAGAACTGAAGCTTTCTTT. Translated: CASSHPSVRTEAFF.

The chain carries TRBV27 and TRBJ1-2; D not certain. Germline CDR1 and CDR2: MNHEY and SMNVEV (reference sequence). Trimming pared 3 bases from V and 7 bases from J, leaving 12 bases between. The CDR3 runs 13 residues. For the CDR3, the DNA is TGTGCCAGCAGTTTCGGCGGTATGGGTGGCTACACCTTC. It codes for CASSFGGMGGYTF.

This chain connects TRBV5-1 to TRBJ2-7, with D hard to call. The CDR3 has 14 residues. V shed 4 bases and J shed 0 bases, with 11 bases lying between them. CDR1 and CDR2 from the germline V gene are SGHRS and YFSETQ. CDR3 amino acids: CASSASGLSYEQYF. CDR3 sequence (DNA): TGCGCCAGCAGCGCTTCCGGGCTCTCCTACGAGCAGTACTTC. The full variable domain, completed using reference TRBV5-1 and TRBJ2-7, is KAGVTQTPRYLIKTRGQQVTLSCSPISGHRSVSWYQQTPGQGLQFLFEYFSETQRNKGNFPGRFSGRQFSNSRSEMNVSTLELGDSALYLCASSASGLSYEQYFGPGTRLTVT.

V gene TRBV9 combines with J gene TRBJ2-5; D is possibly TRBD1 (6 bases). From germline, CDR1 is SGDLS and CDR2 YYNGEE. CDR3 size: 17 residues. V lost 4 bases to trimming and J lost 4 bases, with 23 bases between them. The CDR3 DNA reads TGTGCCAGCAGCTTACCATCGGGACAAAGGGCTCTAGAGACCCAGTACTTC. This gives the protein CASSLPSGQRALETQYF.

The chain employs TRBV10-3 and TRBJ2-5, with 10 bases that match TRBD2. V dropped 6 bases and J dropped 1; count of bases not matched to a gene: 8. Germline V gives CDR1 ENHRY, CDR2 SYGVKD. CDR3 length equals 16 residues. The CDR3 DNA sequence: TGTGCCATCAGCGTTCTAGCGGGAGTTCGCCAAGAGACCCAGTACTTC. Its protein is CAISVLAGVRQETQYF.

The gene calls are TRBV18 and TRBJ2-4, with TRBD2 matching over 9 bases. The CDR3 runs 16 residues. Germline CDR1 KGHSH, CDR2 LQKENI. V trimming: 3 bases; J trimming: 16 bases; junction bases outside the gene matches: 19. CDR3 coding DNA: TGTGCCAGCTCACCTTCAGCGGGAGGCTCGGGGACTTTTGACTACTTC. This gives the protein CASSPSAGGSGTFDYF.

V gene TRBV28 combines with J gene TRBJ2-2; D unclear. CDR3 size: 12 residues. Per germline, CDR1 MDHEN and CDR2 SYDVKM. Trimming removed 2 bases from V and 6 bases from J, with 4 bases in between. CDR3 protein: CASSLLSGELFF. CDR3 bases: TGTGCCAGCAGTTTACTTTCCGGGGAGCTGTTTTTT. Full variable domain (remainder filled in from reference TRBV28 and TRBJ2-2): DVKVTQSSRYLVKRTGEKVFLECVQDMDHENMFWYRQDPGLGLRLIYFSYDVKMKEKGDIPEGYSVSREKKERFSLILESASTNQTSMYLCASSLLSGELFFGEGSRLTVL.

The rearrangement joins TRBV5-5 to TRBJ2-1, with D possibly being TRBD1 (6 bases). The germline V and J ends were trimmed by 3 bases and 7 bases, with 17 bases remaining between them. CDR1 SGHKS and CDR2 YYEKEE come from the germline V gene (reference sequence). This CDR3 is built from 15 residues. The CDR3 bases are TGTGCCAGCAGCTCGCGCAGGGGTGACTCGAATGAGCAGTTCTTC. The encoded protein is CASSSRRGDSNEQFF.

The rearrangement uses TRBV5-6 and TRBJ2-3, with TRBD1 matching over 7 bases. CDR1 SGHDT and CDR2 YYEEEE come from the germline V gene. The CDR3 has 14 amino acids. Trimming cost V 3 bases and J 9 bases; bases outside gene matches: 10. DNA of the CDR3: TGTGCCAGCAGCTCTAAAAAAACGGGACAGACGCAGTATTTT. Protein: CASSSKKTGQTQYF.

J is TRBJ2-1 and V is TRBV28, with a tentative D call TRBD2 (6 bases). The CDR3 contains 15 residues. Germline-derived CDR1 and CDR2 are MDHEN and SYDVKM. Trimming stripped 8 bases from V and 7 bases from J, with 21 bases between. CDR3 DNA sequence: TGTGCCAGCCTGATGGGAGGCGGGAACTTGAATGAGCAGTTCTTC. Its translation is CASLMGGGNLNEQFF. The full variable domain, in which reference TRBV28 and TRBJ2-1 provide the parts outside the CDR3, is DVKVTQSSRYLVKRTGEKVFLECVQDMDHENMFWYRQDPGLGLRLIYFSYDVKMKEKGDIPEGYSVSREKKERFSLILESASTNQTSMYLCASLMGGGNLNEQFFGPGTRLTVL.

CDR3: CASSAGTGTNEKLFF. The CDR3 coding sequence is TGTGCCAGCAGCGCCGGGACAGGTACTAATGAAAAACTGTTTTTT. The chain has TRBV2 and TRBJ1-4, with TRBD1 identical over 8 bases. Per the germline V gene, CDR1 is SNHLY and CDR2 is FYNNEI. There are 15 residues in the CDR3. V shed 6 bases, J shed 2 bases, and the junction held 5 bases outside the gene matches.

The CDR3 nucleotides are TGTGCCAGCAGTGGAACATGGCAACACTCCTACGAGCAGTACTTC. It specifies CASSGTWQHSYEQYF. This chain connects TRBV6-1 to TRBJ2-7; D gene ambiguous. The CDR3 extends over 15 amino acids. The V gene's germline CDR1 is MNHNS and CDR2 SASEGT. V shed 4 bases and J shed 0 bases, with 13 bases lying between them.

The V call is TRBV6-6, the J call TRBJ1-1; tentative D call: TRBD1 (6 bases). CDR3 size: 14 residues. The V and J ends lost 6 bases and 0 bases respectively, with 11 bases between them. Germline V gives CDR1 MNHNY, CDR2 SVGAGI (reference sequence). The chain's CDR3 is CASRRQVLNTEAFF. DNA of the CDR3: TGTGCCAGCAGGCGACAGGTGCTGAACACTGAAGCTTTCTTT.

The V and J genes are TRBV9 and TRBJ2-2; D is unclear. The germline V gene has CDR1 SGDLS and CDR2 YYNGEE. The CDR3 length is 13 residues. Deletions cut 0 bases from V and 6 bases from J, with 6 bases between. The CDR3 spells CASSVVPSGELFF. CDR3 DNA: TGTGCCAGCAGCGTAGTCCCGTCCGGGGAGCTGTTTTTT. The variable domain in full, with the rest retrieved from reference TRBV9 and TRBJ2-2, is DSGVTQTPKHLITATGQRVTLRCSPRSGDLSVYWYQQSLDQGLQFLIQYYNGEERAKGNILERFSAQQFPDLHSELNLSSLELGDSALYFCASSVVPSGELFFGEGSRLTVL.

The genes are TRBV9 and TRBJ2-1, with TRBD1 as a possible D gene (5 bases). V gave up 1 base and J gave up 8 bases, with 10 bases separating them. The CDR3 covers 13 residues. The germline CDR1 and CDR2 sequences are SGDLS and YYNGEE. The CDR3 protein is CASSVQGRDEQFF. The CDR3 DNA reads as TGTGCCAGCAGCGTACAGGGTCGAGATGAGCAGTTCTTC.